Following are 8 T cell receptor beta chains from one sample sequenced in a study of CD8+ T cells in alopecia areata. Sequencing used cDNA as its template, made by extracting RNA and reverse transcribing it. The method was immunoSEQ multiplex PCR; TCRdb's version includes in-frame clones alone and lacks a portion of them. The profile shows approximately 160,000 clones, 60% of them singletons. Treatment: oral pan-JAK inhibitor, 5-10 mg twice daily. Sequencing used CD4+ T cells sorted from blood, obtained at week 24, from a patient treated with tofacitinib. Receptor source: a human donor with alopecia areata.

The sample holds a few counts of this clone. The CDR3 DNA reads TGTGCCAGCAGTGTGGCCGACGGTCGGTACGAGCAGTACTTC. Protein: CASSVADGRYEQYF. This rearrangement joins TRBV2 to TRBJ2-7; D ambiguous. The CDR3 has 14 amino acids. Trimming removed 4 bases from V and 4 bases from J, with 14 bases in between. Germline V gene sequence: CDR1 SNHLY, CDR2 FYNNEI.

The chain has TRBV29-1 and TRBJ2-5, with 7 bases aligning to TRBD1. Germline V CDR1 and CDR2: SQVTM, ANQGSEA. The V gene end was trimmed by 5 bases and the J gene end by 4 bases; junction bases not matched to a gene: 4. The CDR3 is 12 amino acids. CDR3 nucleotides: TGCAGCGTTCACAGGGGTCCAGAGACCCAGTACTTC. It specifies CSVHRGPETQYF.

The chain links TRBV29-1 to TRBJ2-3; a weak D match, TRBD1 (6 bases). CDR1 is SQVTM, CDR2 ANQGSEA, per germline. CDR3 size: 13 residues. The V and J ends lost 2 bases and 2 bases respectively, with 8 bases between them. The CDR3 spells CSVETGNTDTQYF. The DNA for the CDR3 is TGCAGCGTTGAAACAGGGAACACAGATACGCAGTATTTT.

The CDR3 sequence: CASGLGLAGVASTDTQYF. The CDR3, as DNA: TGTGCTAGTGGTTTGGGTCTAGCGGGGGTGGCTAGCACAGATACGCAGTATTTT. The chain links TRBV12-5 to TRBJ2-3, with TRBD2 matching over 10 bases. CDR1 and CDR2 (germline): LGHNT, FRNRAP. This CDR3 has 18 residues. The junction had 7 bases not matched to a gene; V was cut back by 1 base and J by 0 bases.

The gene calls are TRBV7-9 and TRBJ2-7; 8 nucleotides line up with TRBD2. The CDR3 has 14 amino acids. The J segment lost 3 bases and the V segment lost 7 bases, leaving 8 bases of the junction unmatched. Germline CDR1 and CDR2: SEHNR and FQNEAQ (reference sequence). DNA of the CDR3: TGTGCCAGCACCGTTAGCGGGGCAGACTACGAGCAGTACTTC. This sequence encodes CASTVSGADYEQYF.

The chain couples TRBV10-3 to TRBJ1-6, with 7 nucleotides matching TRBD1. The CDR3 consists of 13 residues. Germline V gene data show CDR1 as ENHRY and CDR2 as SYGVKD. Trimming removed 5 bases from V and 10 bases from J; junction bases left unmatched: 5. CDR3: CAISTTGESPLHF. For the CDR3, the DNA is TGTGCCATCAGTACCACAGGGGAATCACCCCTCCACTTT.

This chain connects TRBV29-1 to TRBJ2-5; possible D gene TRBD2, 5 bases. V gave up 6 bases and J gave up 4 bases, with 18 bases separating them. This CDR3 spans 14 amino acids. Germline CDR1 SQVTM, CDR2 ANQGSEA. The CDR3 nucleotides read TGCAGCGTCGCCCGTCGGCTAGCCGGAGAGACCCAGTACTTC. Translating gives CSVARRLAGETQYF.

The chain combines TRBV23-1 with TRBJ2-3; 8 bases fit TRBD2. TRBV23-1 is an open reading frame, and its role is uncertain. The CDR3 loop spans 15 amino acids. V gave up 2 bases and J gave up 6 bases; unmatched junction bases: 7. The CDR3 sequence is CASSQPGGGTDTQYF. DNA for the CDR3: TGCGCCAGCAGTCAACCCGGGGGGGGTACCGATACGCAGTATTTT.